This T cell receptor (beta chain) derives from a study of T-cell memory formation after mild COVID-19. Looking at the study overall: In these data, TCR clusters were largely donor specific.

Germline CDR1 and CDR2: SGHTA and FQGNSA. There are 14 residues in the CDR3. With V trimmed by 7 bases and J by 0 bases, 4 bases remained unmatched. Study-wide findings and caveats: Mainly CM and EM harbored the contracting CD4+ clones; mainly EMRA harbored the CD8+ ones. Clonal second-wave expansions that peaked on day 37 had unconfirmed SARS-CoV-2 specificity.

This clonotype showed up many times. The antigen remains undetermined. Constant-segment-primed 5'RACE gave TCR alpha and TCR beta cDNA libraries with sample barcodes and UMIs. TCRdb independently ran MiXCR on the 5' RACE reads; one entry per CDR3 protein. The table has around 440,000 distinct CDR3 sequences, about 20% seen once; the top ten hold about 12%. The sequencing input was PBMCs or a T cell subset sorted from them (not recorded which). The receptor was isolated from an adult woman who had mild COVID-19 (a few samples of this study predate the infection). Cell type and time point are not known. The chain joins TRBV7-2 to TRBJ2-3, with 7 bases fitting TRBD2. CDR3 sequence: CASKLGGSTDTQYF. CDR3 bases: TGTGCCAGCAAACTCGGGGGGAGCACAGATACGCAGTATTTT.